This T cell receptor (beta chain) came from a study of human T cells and chemical hapten exposure. Findings of the study overall: Controls had significantly fewer large CDR3 similarity clusters than were formed by expanded TCRs.

The time point denotes: patch test 2, 6 weeks after DPC sensitization. Noted treatment: therapeutic diphenylcyclopropenone sensitization with weekly scalp DPC. It was from unfractionated whole blood that total RNA was extracted. In the library, unique molecular identifiers were attached to individual cDNA molecules. TCRdb reprocessed the RACE reads via MiXCR and lists one record per CDR3 protein. The table has about 400,000 distinct CDR3 sequences, 6% to 7% seen once. V was clipped by 5 bases and J by 7 bases, with 21 bases between them. The CDR3 sequence is 16 residues long. The germline V gene encodes CDR1 SEHNR and CDR2 FQNEAQ (reference sequence). This clonotype was recorded a few times. Its specificity is unknown.

Sequences were derived from whole blood, sampled in connection with sensitization to the hapten diphenylcyclopropenone (DPC). The origin of this receptor is a woman between 18 and 30 years old with alopecia areata. Some clones in this sample may be carry-over from other donors' samples. The chain recombines TRBV7-9 with TRBJ1-5, with a weak D call TRBD1 (6 bases). This CDR3 reads CASSPGTVGAGQPQHF. The CDR3 DNA reads as TGTGCCAGCAGCCCCGGTACCGTGGGGGCGGGGCAGCCCCAGCATTTT.